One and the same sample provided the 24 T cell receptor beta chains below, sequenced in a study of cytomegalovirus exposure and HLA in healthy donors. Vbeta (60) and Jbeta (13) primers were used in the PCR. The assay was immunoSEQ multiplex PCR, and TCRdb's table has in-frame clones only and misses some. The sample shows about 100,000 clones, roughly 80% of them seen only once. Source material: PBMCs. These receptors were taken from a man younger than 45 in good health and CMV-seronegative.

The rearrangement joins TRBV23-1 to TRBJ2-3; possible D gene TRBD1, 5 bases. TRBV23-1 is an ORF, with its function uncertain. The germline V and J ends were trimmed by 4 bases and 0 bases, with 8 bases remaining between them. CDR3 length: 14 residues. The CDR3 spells CASSRGASTDTQYF. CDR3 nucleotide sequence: TGCGCCAGCAGTCGGGGCGCTAGCACAGATACGCAGTATTTT.

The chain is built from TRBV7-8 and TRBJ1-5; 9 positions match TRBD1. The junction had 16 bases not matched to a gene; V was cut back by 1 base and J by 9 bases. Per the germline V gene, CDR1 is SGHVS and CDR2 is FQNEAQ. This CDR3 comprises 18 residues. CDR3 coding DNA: TGTGCCAGCAGCTTAGGGGTTCCAGGGGGGACAGGGTGGCGGCCCCAGCATTTT. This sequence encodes CASSLGVPGGTGWRPQHF.

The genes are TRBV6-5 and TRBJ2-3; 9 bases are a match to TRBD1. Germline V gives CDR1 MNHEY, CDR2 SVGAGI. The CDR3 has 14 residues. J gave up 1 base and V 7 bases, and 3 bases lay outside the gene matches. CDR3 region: CASTRTGGTDTQYF. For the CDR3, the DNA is TGTGCCAGCACCCGGACAGGGGGCACAGATACGCAGTATTTT.

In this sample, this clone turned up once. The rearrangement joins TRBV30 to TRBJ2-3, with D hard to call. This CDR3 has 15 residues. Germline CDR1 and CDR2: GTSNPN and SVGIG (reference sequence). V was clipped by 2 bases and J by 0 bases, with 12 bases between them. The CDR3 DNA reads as TGTGCCTGGAGTTCGGGTCTCTTAAGCACAGATACGCAGTATTTT. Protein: CAWSSGLLSTDTQYF.

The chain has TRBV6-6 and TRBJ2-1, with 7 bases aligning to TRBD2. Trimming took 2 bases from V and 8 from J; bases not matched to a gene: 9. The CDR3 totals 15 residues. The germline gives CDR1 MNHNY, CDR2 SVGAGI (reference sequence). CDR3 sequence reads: CASSYGGGTIDEQFF. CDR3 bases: TGTGCCAGCAGTTACGGTGGCGGGACTATCGATGAGCAGTTCTTC.

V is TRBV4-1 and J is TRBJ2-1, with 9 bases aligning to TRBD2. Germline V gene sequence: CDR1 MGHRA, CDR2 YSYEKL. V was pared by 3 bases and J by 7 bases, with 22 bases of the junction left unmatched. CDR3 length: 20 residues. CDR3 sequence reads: CASSHRSDGLAGMKKNEQFF. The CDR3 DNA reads TGCGCCAGCAGCCACCGCTCCGACGGGCTAGCGGGAATGAAGAAGAATGAGCAGTTCTTC.

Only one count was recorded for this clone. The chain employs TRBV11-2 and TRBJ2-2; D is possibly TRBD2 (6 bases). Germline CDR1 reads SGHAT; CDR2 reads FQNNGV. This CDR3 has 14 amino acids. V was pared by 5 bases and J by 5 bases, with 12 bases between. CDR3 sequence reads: CASSPTRGTGELFF. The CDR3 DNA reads TGTGCCAGCAGCCCTACACGGGGGACCGGGGAGCTGTTTTTT. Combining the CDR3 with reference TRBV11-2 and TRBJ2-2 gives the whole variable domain EAGVAQSPRYKIIEKRQSVAFWCNPISGHATLYWYQQILGQGPKLLIQFQNNGVVDDSQLPKDRFSAERLKGVDSTLKIQPAKLEDSAVYLCASSPTRGTGELFFGEGSRLTVL.

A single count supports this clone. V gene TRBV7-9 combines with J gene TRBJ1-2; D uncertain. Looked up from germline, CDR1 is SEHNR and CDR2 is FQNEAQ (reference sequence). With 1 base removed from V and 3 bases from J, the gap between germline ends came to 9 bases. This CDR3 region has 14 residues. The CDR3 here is CASSLVNIDYGYTF. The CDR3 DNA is TGTGCCAGCAGCTTAGTTAATATCGACTATGGCTACACCTTC.

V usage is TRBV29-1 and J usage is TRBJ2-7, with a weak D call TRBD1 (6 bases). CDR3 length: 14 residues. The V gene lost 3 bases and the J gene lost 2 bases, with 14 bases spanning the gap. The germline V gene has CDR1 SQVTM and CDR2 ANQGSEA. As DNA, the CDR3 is TGCAGCGTTGATTTAGACAGGCCGCCCTACGAGCAGTACTTC. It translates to CSVDLDRPPYEQYF.

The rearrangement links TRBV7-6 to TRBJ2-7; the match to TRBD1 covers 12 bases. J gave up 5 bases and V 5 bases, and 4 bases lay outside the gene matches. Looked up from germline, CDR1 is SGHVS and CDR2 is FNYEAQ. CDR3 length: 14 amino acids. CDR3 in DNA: TGTGCCAGCAGCCCGGGACAGGGGGCCCACGAGCAGTACTTC. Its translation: CASSPGQGAHEQYF. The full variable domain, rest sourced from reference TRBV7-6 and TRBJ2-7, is GAGVSQSPRYKVTKRGQDVALRCDPISGHVSLYWYRQALGQGPEFLTYFNYEAQQDKSGLPNDRFSAERPEGSISTLTIQRTEQRDSAMYRCASSPGQGAHEQYFGPGTRLTVT.

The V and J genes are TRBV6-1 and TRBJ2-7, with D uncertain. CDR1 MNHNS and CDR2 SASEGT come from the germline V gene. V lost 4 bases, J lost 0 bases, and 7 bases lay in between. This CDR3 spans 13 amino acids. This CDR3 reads CASSVQNSYEQYF. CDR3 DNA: TGTGCCAGCAGTGTCCAGAACTCCTACGAGCAGTACTTC.

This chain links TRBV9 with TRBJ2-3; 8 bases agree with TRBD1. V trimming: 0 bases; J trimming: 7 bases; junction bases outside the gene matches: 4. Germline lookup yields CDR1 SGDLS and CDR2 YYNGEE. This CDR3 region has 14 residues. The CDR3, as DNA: TGTGCCAGCAGCGTAGGGACAGGGAGTAATACGCAGTATTTT. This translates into CASSVGTGSNTQYF.

CDR3 sequence (DNA): TGTGCCAGCAGCCCCTCCCTGGAGTTTTACGAGCAGTACTTC. Its protein product is CASSPSLEFYEQYF. The chain couples TRBV5-6 to TRBJ2-7; D remains unclear. The CDR3 is 14 amino acids. The ends were cut back, 4 bases at V and 4 bases at J, with 15 bases in the middle. Germline CDR1 SGHDT, CDR2 YYEEEE.

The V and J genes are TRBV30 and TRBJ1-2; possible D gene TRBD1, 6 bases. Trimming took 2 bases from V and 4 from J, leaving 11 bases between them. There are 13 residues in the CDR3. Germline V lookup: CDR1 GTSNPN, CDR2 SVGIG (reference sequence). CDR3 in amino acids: CAWSPTGIYGYTF. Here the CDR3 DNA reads TGTGCCTGGAGTCCTACAGGGATCTATGGCTACACCTTC.

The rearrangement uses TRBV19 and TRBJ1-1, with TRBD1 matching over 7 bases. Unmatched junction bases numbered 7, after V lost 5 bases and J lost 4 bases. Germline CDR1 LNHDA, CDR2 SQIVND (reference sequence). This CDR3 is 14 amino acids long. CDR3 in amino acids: CASSVPGGGTEAFF. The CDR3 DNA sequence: TGTGCCAGTAGTGTCCCAGGGGGTGGCACTGAAGCTTTCTTT.

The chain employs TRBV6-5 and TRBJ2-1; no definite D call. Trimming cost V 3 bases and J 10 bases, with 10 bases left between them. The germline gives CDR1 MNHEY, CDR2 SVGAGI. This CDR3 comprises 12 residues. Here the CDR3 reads CASSYRLGEQFF. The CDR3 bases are TGTGCCAGCAGTTATCGACTTGGAGAGCAGTTCTTC.

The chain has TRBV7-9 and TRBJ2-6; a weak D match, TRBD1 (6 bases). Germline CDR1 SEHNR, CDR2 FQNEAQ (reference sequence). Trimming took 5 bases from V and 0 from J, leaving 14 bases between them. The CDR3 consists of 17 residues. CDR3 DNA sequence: TGTGCCAGCAGCCCGCCCATACAGGGCTCTGGGGCCAACGTCCTGACTTTC. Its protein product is CASSPPIQGSGANVLTF. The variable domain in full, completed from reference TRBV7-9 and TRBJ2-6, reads DTGVSQNPRHKITKRGQNVTFRCDPISEHNRLYWYRQTLGQGPEFLTYFQNEAQLEKSRLLSDRFSAERPKGSFSTLEIQRTEQGDSAMYLCASSPPIQGSGANVLTFGAGSRLTVL.

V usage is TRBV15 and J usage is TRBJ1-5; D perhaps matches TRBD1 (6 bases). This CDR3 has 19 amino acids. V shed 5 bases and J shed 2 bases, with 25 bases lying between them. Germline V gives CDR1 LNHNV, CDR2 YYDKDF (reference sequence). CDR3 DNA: TGTGCCACCAGCCGAACCTTAGGGGGGAGGGGGTACGGCAATCAGCCCCAGCATTTT. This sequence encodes CATSRTLGGRGYGNQPQHF.

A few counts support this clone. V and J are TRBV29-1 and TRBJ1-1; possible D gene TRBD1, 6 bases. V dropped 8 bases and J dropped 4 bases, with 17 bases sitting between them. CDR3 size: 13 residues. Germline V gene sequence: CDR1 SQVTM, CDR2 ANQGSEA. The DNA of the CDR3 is TGCAGCCTGGAACAGGGCCTGGGCACTGAAGCTTTCTTT. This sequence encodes CSLEQGLGTEAFF.

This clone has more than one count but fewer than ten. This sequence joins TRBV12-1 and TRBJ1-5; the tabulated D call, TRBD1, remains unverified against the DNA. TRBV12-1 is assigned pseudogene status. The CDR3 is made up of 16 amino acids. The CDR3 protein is CASSSAGKYSNQPQHF. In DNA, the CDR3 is TGTGCCAGCAGCTCAGCAGGGAAATATAGCAATCAGCCCCAGCATTTT.

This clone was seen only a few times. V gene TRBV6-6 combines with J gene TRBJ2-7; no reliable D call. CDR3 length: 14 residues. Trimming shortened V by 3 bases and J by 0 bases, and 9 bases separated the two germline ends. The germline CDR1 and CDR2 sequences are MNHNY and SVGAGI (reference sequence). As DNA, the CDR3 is TGTGCCAGCAGTTATAGCCGAAGCTCCTACGAGCAGTACTTC. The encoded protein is CASSYSRSSYEQYF.

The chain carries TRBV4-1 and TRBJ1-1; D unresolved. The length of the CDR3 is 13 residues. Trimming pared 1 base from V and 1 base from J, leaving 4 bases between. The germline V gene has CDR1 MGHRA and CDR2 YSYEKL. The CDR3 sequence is CASSQGGNTEAFF. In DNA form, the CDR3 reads TGCGCCAGCAGCCAAGGCGGGAACACTGAAGCTTTCTTT.

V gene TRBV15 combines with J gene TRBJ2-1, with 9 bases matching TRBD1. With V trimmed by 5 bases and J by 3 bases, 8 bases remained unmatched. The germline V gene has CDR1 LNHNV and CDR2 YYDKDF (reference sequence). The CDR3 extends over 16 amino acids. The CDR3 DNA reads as TGTGCCACCAGCCCCCCCGGGACAGGGAACTACAATGAGCAGTTCTTC. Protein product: CATSPPGTGNYNEQFF.

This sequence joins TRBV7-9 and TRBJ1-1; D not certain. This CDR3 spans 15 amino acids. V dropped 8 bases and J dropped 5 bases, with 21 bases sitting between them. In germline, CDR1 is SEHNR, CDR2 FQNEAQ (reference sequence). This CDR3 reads CASLRSGISWTEAFF. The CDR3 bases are TGTGCCAGCCTACGTTCGGGGATTTCGTGGACTGAAGCTTTCTTT.